This section outlines one T cell receptor (beta chain) sequence together with its context. Its antigen is unknown. Sequencing used immunoSEQ multiplex PCR; TCRdb keeps in-frame clones, though not all of them. The sample includes around 60,000 clones, around 78% seen only once; the top ten take approximately 7%. The source of the sample is a study of radiation and T cells in renal cell carcinoma. The time point denotes: blood 2 weeks post-SBRT. Specified treatment: 15 Gy SBRT to primary tumor, nephrectomy 4 weeks later. Findings and limits, study-wide: No pretreatment tumor biopsies were available for baseline clonotypes.

The input for sequencing was blood, taken from a patient whose treatment included radiotherapy and nephrectomy. The receptor was derived from a man aged 55 to 70 with renal cell carcinoma.

In DNA, the CDR3 is TGTGCCAGCAGCTTACGACCGACAGATACGCAGTATTTT. This translates into CASSLRPTDTQYF. The chain combines TRBV7-3 with TRBJ2-3; D is unclear. V lost 2 bases and J lost 3, with 6 bases in between. Germline-derived CDR1 and CDR2 are SGHTA and FQGTGA. The CDR3 is made up of 13 amino acids.